Below are 11 T cell receptor beta chains sequenced from a single sample in a study of beta chain features in type 1 diabetes. Notes on the study in general: A moderate, significant TCRB CDR3 shortening appeared in type 1 diabetes across four CD4+ subsets.

For these receptors, no antigen is known. Expressed TCRB transcripts got sequenced, as all isolated RNA was reverse transcribed. Clones were sequenced by immunoSEQ multiplex PCR, and TCRdb holds only the in-frame ones, with some missing. The table lists under 150,000 clones, around 8.8% of them singletons, with approximately 0.7% in the top ten. Sequenced material: central memory CD4+ T cells from blood. All receptors derive from a man aged 25 to 40 with type 1 diabetes.

V usage is TRBV9 and J usage is TRBJ2-5, with 10 bases aligning to TRBD1. Germline assignment: CDR1 SGDLS and CDR2 YYNGEE. This CDR3 contains 14 residues. The V gene end was trimmed by 2 bases and the J gene end by 5 bases; junction bases not matched to a gene: 3. The CDR3 reads CASSVGQGIETQYF. The DNA of the CDR3 is TGTGCCAGCAGCGTGGGACAGGGGATCGAGACCCAGTACTTC.

The chain recombines TRBV7-9 with TRBJ1-1, with TRBD1 matching over 7 bases. The V gene end was trimmed by 4 bases and the J gene end by 3 bases; junction bases not matched to a gene: 5. The CDR3 spans 14 residues. CDR1 is SEHNR and CDR2 is FQNEAQ in the germline V gene (reference sequence). This CDR3 reads CASSSRGEDTEAFF. CDR3 DNA: TGTGCCAGCAGCTCCAGGGGGGAGGACACTGAAGCTTTCTTT.

J is TRBJ2-7 and V is TRBV30, with a tentative D call TRBD2 (7 bases). V lost 4 bases and J 6 bases, leaving 13 bases between the germline ends. The CDR3 covers 12 residues. Germline values: CDR1 GTSNPN, CDR2 SVGIG (reference sequence). The CDR3 region is CAWTGGGGEQYF. The CDR3 bases are TGTGCCTGGACGGGGGGCGGAGGCGAGCAGTACTTC.

This clone was observed a handful of times. This specimen includes other DNA sequences encoding the same CDR3. V is TRBV5-1 and J is TRBJ2-3; D gene unclear. Germline V lookup: CDR1 SGHRS, CDR2 YFSETQ. Between the trimmed V and J ends, which lost 4 bases and 2 bases, there was a span of 11 bases. This CDR3 has 14 residues. CDR3 residues: CASSPLPPTDTQYF. The CDR3 bases are TGCGCCAGCAGCCCCCTACCCCCCACAGATACGCAGTATTTT.

This clone turned up a few times. The chain is built from TRBV7-2 and TRBJ2-7, with D perhaps matching TRBD2 (6 bases). There are 12 residues in the CDR3. Germline CDR1 reads SGHTA; CDR2 reads FQGNSA. The V and J ends lost 5 bases and 7 bases respectively, with 12 bases between them. The chain's CDR3 is CASSPLEGEQYF. CDR3 in DNA: TGTGCCAGCAGCCCCCTGGAGGGGGAGCAGTACTTC.

This clone was seen a few times. J is TRBJ2-1 and V is TRBV28; 10 nucleotides agree with TRBD2. The length of the CDR3 is 15 residues. V lost 3 bases, J lost 10 bases, and 9 bases stayed unmatched. Germline values: CDR1 MDHEN, CDR2 SYDVKM. The CDR3 protein is CASSFRLAGGDEQFF. The CDR3 nucleotides are TGTGCCAGCAGTTTTAGACTAGCGGGCGGCGACGAGCAGTTCTTC.

This clone showed up just a few times. The chain links TRBV7-3 to TRBJ1-1; perhaps TRBD1 as D (6 bases). V lost 5 bases, J lost 4 bases, and 17 bases lay in between. This CDR3 comprises 15 residues. Germline CDR1 is SGHTA and CDR2 is FQGTGA. DNA of the CDR3: TGTGCCAGCAGCCGGGAGGGCAGGGGTGTCACTGAAGCTTTCTTT. The encoded protein is CASSREGRGVTEAFF.

The V and J genes are TRBV5-5 and TRBJ2-5; perhaps TRBD1 as D (6 bases). There are 13 residues in the CDR3. With 5 bases removed from V and 2 bases from J, the gap between germline ends came to 10 bases. Germline CDR1 SGHKS, CDR2 YYEKEE (reference sequence). The CDR3 nucleotides read TGTGCCAGCAGACTGGACAGACAAGAGACCCAGTACTTC. Protein product: CASRLDRQETQYF.

The V and J genes are TRBV28 and TRBJ2-3, with 8 nucleotides matching TRBD2. The length of the CDR3 is 15 residues. Per germline, CDR1 MDHEN and CDR2 SYDVKM. Losses at the gene ends were 6 bases for V and 6 bases for J; bases not matched to a gene: 11. This chain's CDR3 is CASSPTGGAGDTQYF. CDR3 nucleotide sequence: TGTGCCAGCAGCCCCACCGGGGGGGCAGGCGATACGCAGTATTTT.

This clone showed up just a few times. J is TRBJ2-1 and V is TRBV9; TRBD2 matches at 15 bases. Germline V gives CDR1 SGDLS, CDR2 YYNGEE. This CDR3 spans 17 amino acids. The V gene end was trimmed by 4 bases and the J gene end by 5 bases; junction bases not matched to a gene: 7. This CDR3 reads CASSPGTSGGQDNEQFF. The CDR3 nucleotides are TGTGCCAGCAGCCCCGGGACTAGCGGGGGGCAAGACAATGAGCAGTTCTTC.

This chain links TRBV29-1 with TRBJ2-7; 8 bases align to TRBD1. This CDR3 is built from 13 residues. Losses at the gene ends were 7 bases for V and 3 bases for J; bases not matched to a gene: 8. Germline CDR1 reads SQVTM; CDR2 reads ANQGSEA. The CDR3 coding sequence is TGCAGCGCGACAGGGACAGGCTACTACGAGCAGTACTTC. It translates to CSATGTGYYEQYF.